The entry below describes one TCR beta chain. This entry belongs to a study of blood T cell repertoires in COVID-19. Study as a whole: The study drew acute and convalescent COVID-19 samples from the United States, Italy and Spain. T cells, B-cell-depleted T cells, or PBMCs provided the cDNA or gDNA that served as material.

In the authors' methods: Scientists estimated how many nucleated cells there were by amplifying reference gene primers. The assay was immunoSEQ multiplex PCR, and TCRdb's table has in-frame clones only and misses some. Clone size and V and J calls were adopted from that table, with D and trimming inferred from the DNA. The repertoire holds roughly 120,000 clones, 60% to 85% seen once, with around 6.6% in the top ten. Germline V lookup: CDR1 MNHEY, CDR2 SVGAGI. The CDR3 sequence is 15 residues long. The V end lost 0 bases, the J end lost 2 bases, and 11 bases lay between the germline ends. This receptor was identified in an older man with acute or convalescent COVID-19. The gene calls are TRBV6-5 and TRBJ2-7, with D maybe TRBD2 (6 bases). The sequenced material came from peripheral blood. The CDR3 spells CASSYSGTLAYEQYF. CDR3 sequence (DNA): TGTGCCAGCAGTTACTCCGGGACTCTCGCCTACGAGCAGTACTTC.